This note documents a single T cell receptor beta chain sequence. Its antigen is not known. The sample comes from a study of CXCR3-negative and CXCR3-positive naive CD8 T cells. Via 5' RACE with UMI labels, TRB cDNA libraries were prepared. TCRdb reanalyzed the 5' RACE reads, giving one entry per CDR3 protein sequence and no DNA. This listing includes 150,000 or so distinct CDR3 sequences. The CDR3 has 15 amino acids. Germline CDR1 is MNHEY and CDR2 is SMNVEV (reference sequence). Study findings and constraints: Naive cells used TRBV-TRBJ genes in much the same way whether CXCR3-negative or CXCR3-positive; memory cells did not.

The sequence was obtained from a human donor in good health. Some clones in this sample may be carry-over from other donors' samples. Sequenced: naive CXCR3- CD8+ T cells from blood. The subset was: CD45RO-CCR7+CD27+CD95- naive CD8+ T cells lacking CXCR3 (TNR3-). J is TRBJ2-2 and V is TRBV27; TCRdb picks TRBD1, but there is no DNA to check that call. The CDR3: CASSRDSSNTGELFF.